This T cell receptor beta chain was profiled in a study of blood T cell repertoires in COVID-19 (dated by TCRdb to the early 2020s). Regarding the study in general: Samples from collaborators originated in the United States, Italy and Spain and spanned both the acute and convalescent phases of COVID-19. The prospective study material was composed of cDNA or gDNA derived from T cells, B-cell-depleted T cells, or PBMCs. Subjects who had been exposed to COVID-19, were actively infected with it, or had recovered from it provided the deeply sampled blood TCRbeta repertoires that made up the dataset. The repertoires were released in a freely available public database intended as a resource for research on the immune response to SARS-CoV-2. The samples were drawn from two sources: the first 160 participants of the ongoing ImmuneRACE study, and 1,200 or so subjects contributed by 6 global collaborators. Nearly every sample came with metadata listing a de-identified subject ID, COVID-19 status, age in years and sex. Where available, HLA class I and class II types were obtained from metadata supplied by the sample provider rather than from assay-based typing. The research as a whole found: The quantity of clinical and demographic metadata differed by source and by participant and was supplied without curation.

Each collaborating institution followed its own protocols to collect whole blood in K2EDTA tubes. For TCRbeta analysis, collaborators shipped samples as frozen whole blood, isolated PBMCs, or DNA extracted from either of those sample types. From a lookup of the germline V gene, CDR1 and CDR2 are SQVTM and ANQGSEA. V and J lose 8 bases and 2 bases, and a span of 17 bases separates them. The CDR3 has 14 amino acids, counting the end cysteine and phenylalanine. The retained sequence is limited to the CDR3, 42 bases, with the frame set at the first base. The immunoSEQ Assay, a bias-controlled multiplex PCR, was used to amplify TCRbeta CDR3 regions from genomic DNA. Processing in the source paper ran as follows. Nucleated cell counts per sample were estimated from amplification of reference gene primers within the assay. Sequence reads were collapsed and filtered to measure the absolute abundance of every unique TCRbeta CDR3 rearrangement. Productive Simpson clonality was computed per sample as the square root of Simpson's diversity index over productive rearrangements. This immuneACCESS table, as held by TCRdb, lists in-frame sequences with V and J called but not all clones. Of the missing ones, under half trace to an unresolved V gene in checked studies; the others have no known cause. D and trimming come from the DNA, and the V and J calls and clone size come from that table. This sample has about 120,000 clones in its table, and more than 70% of those were observed once. 1.5% to 1.7% of the sample goes to the ten largest clones.

For this clone: There is no known antigen for this receptor. Within one base of it there is no much larger clone, and no base qualities were kept.

This clonotype originated in a human donor in a cohort sampled during active COVID-19. Sequences were obtained from peripheral blood. Rearrangement joined TRBV29-1 to TRBJ2-3; a weak D assignment points to TRBD2 (6 bases agree). The CDR3 region: CSISPGLHTDTQYF. At the DNA level, the sequence is TGCAGCATTTCACCGGGACTCCACACAGATACGCAGTATTTT.